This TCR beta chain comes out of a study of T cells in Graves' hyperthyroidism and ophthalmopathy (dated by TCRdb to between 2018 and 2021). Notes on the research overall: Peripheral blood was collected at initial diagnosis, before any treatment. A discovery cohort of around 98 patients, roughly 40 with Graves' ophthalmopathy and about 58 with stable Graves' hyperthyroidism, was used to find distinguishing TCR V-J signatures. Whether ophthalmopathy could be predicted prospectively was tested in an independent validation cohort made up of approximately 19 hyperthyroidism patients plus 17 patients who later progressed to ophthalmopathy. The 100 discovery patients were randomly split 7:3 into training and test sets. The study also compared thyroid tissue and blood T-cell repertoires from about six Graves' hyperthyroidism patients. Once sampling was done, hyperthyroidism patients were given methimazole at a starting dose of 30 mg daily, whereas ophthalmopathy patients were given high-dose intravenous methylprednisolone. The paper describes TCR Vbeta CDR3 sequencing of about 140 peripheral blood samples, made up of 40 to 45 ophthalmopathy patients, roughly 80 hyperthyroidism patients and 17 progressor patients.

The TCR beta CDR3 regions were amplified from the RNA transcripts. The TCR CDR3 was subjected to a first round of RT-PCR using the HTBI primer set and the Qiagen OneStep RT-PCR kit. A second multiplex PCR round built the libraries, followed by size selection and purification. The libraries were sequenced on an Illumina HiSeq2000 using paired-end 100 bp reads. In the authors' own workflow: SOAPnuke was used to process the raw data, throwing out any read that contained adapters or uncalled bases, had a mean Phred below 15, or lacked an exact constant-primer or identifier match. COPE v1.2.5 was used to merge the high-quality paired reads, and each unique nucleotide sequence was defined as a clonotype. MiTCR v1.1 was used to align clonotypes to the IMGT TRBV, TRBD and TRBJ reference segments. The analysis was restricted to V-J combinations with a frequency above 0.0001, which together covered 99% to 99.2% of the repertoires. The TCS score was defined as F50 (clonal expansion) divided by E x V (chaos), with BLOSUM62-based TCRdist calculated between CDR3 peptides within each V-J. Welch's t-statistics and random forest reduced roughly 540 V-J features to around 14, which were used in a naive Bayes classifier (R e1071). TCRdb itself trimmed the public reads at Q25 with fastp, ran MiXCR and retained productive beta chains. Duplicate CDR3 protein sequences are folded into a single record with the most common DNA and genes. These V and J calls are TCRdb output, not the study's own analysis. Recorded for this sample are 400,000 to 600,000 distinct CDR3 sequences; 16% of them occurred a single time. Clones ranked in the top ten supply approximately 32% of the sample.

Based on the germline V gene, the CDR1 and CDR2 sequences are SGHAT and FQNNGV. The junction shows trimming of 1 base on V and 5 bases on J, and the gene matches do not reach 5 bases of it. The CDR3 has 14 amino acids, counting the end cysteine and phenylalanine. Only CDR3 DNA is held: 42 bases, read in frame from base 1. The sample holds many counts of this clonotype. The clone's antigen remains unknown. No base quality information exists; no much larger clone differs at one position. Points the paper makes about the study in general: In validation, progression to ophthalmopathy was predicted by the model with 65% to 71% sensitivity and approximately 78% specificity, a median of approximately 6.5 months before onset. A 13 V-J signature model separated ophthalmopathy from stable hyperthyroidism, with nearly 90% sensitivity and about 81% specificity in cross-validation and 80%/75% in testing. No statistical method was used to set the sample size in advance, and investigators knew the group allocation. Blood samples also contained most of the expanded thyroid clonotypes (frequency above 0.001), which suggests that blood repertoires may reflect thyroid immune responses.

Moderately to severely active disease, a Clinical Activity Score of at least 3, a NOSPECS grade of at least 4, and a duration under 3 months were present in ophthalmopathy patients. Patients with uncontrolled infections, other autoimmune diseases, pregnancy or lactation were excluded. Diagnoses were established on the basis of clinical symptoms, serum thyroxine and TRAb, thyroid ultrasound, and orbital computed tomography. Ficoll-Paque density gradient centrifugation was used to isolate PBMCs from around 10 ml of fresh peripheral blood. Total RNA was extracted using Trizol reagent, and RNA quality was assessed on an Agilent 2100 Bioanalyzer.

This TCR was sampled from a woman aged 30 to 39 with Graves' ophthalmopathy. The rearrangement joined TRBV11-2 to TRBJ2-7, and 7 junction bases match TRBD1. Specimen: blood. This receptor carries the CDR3 CASSLVQGNHEQYF. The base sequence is TGTGCCAGCAGCTTAGTACAGGGGAACCACGAGCAGTACTTC.